A single sample gave rise to the 25 T cell receptor beta chains below, sequenced in a study of post-analysis software for immune sequencing data. The study's findings and limits: The study found TRBV5-6, TRBV5-1 and TRBV20-1 among 5 or 6 TRBV segments more frequent in patients than controls.

Sequencing libraries made from TCR beta cDNA carried unique molecular identifiers. TCRdb re-derived calls from the PCR reads in MiXCR, one entry per CDR3 protein. Among 700,000 to 800,000 distinct CDR3 sequences listed, 25% to 30% were seen once. No antigens are known for them. Source material: blood. These receptors all stem from a girl aged 10 to 17 with multiple sclerosis.

A remark on this clonotype: An end of the junction differs from the germline gene, which may be a read error. The chain recombines TRBV7-2 with TRBJ2-5; TRBD1 aligns across 7 bases. This CDR3 spans 15 amino acids. Germline CDR1 and CDR2: SGHTA and FQGNSA. CDR3 nucleotides: TGTGCCAGCAGCTTCCCACAGGGGTACCAAGACACCCAGTACTTC. Protein product: CASSFPQGYQDTQYF.

This clonotype was counted many times. The chain's CDR3 is CASSPSRDRGFSPKFF. The CDR3 DNA sequence: TGTGCCAGCTCACCGAGTCGGGACAGGGGGTTTTCCCCTAAGTTCTTC. This chain links TRBV18 with TRBJ2-1; 11 bases match TRBD1. CDR1 is KGHSH, CDR2 LQKENI, per germline. The CDR3 runs 16 residues. V lost 3 bases, J lost 14 bases, and 15 bases stayed unmatched. The full variable domain, with the rest looked up from reference TRBV18 and TRBJ2-1, is NAGVMQNPRHLVRRRGQEARLRCSPMKGHSHVYWYRQLPEEGLKFMVYLQKENIIDESGMPKERFSAEFPKEGPSILRIQQVVRGDSAAYFCASSPSRDRGFSPKFFGPGTRLTVL.

The chain combines TRBV2 with TRBJ1-1; tentative D call: TRBD1 (5 bases). The CDR3 loop spans 14 amino acids. Germline V gene data show CDR1 as SNHLY and CDR2 as FYNNEI. Trimming removed 6 bases at V and 1 base at J, with 12 bases between. The CDR3 DNA is TGTGCCAGCAGGGCAGGGATAGGGAACACTGAAGCTTTCTTT. It codes for CASRAGIGNTEAFF.

V is TRBV5-6 and J is TRBJ1-5; TRBD1 is a possible D gene (5 bases). CDR3 length equals 15 residues. CDR1 is SGHDT, CDR2 YYEEEE, per germline. V dropped 3 bases and J dropped 7 bases, with 17 bases sitting between them. The CDR3 region has the DNA TGTGCCAGCAGCTCATACTTCGGGGGAGAGCAGCCCCAGCATTTT. Translated, it gives CASSSYFGGEQPQHF.

The J gene is TRBJ2-2, the V gene TRBV27; TRBD2 is a possible D gene (6 bases). V lost 3 bases and J 5 bases, leaving 13 bases between the germline ends. The CDR3 runs 15 residues. Germline V CDR1 and CDR2: MNHEY, SMNVEV (reference sequence). The CDR3 loop is CASSLISAGTGELFF. The DNA for the CDR3 is TGTGCCAGCAGTTTGATTTCGGCGGGGACCGGGGAGCTGTTTTTT.

The rearrangement uses TRBV7-2 and TRBJ2-5; TRBD2 might be the D (6 bases). CDR1 is SGHTA, CDR2 FQGNSA, per germline. This CDR3 has 15 amino acids. V was shortened by 5 bases and J by 4 bases, with 17 bases between the two germline ends. The CDR3 DNA is TGTGCCAGCAGCGTGGCTCGGGGAGGCGGAGAGACCCAGTACTTC. It is translated as CASSVARGGGETQYF.

The chain joins TRBV10-2 to TRBJ2-1, with D possibly being TRBD2 (6 bases). Germline V CDR1 and CDR2: WSHSY, SAAADI. The CDR3 consists of 14 residues. Trimming cost V 10 bases and J 3 bases, with 16 bases left between them. The CDR3 reads CATNLWRDYNEQFF. The CDR3 coding sequence is TGCGCCACCAACCTCTGGCGGGACTACAATGAGCAGTTCTTC.

This clonotype has just a few counts. This chain links TRBV6-5 with TRBJ2-1; D gene ambiguous. The CDR3 is made up of 14 amino acids. Germline CDR1 reads MNHEY; CDR2 reads SVGAGI. The V end lost 6 bases, the J end lost 9 bases, and 18 bases lay between the germline ends. The CDR3 DNA sequence: TGTGCCAGCAGAACGGGCCTAAATATGGGTGAGCAGTTCTTC. Protein product: CASRTGLNMGEQFF.

This clonotype was recorded a few times. The gene calls are TRBV7-2 and TRBJ1-4; 10 bases align to TRBD1. With V trimmed by 0 bases and J by 7 bases, 2 bases remained unmatched. In germline, CDR1 is SGHTA, CDR2 FQGNSA. The CDR3 extends over 15 amino acids. CDR3 residues: CASSLARDRGEKLFF. CDR3 bases: TGTGCCAGCAGCTTAGCGCGGGACAGGGGTGAAAAACTGTTTTTT.

This chain joins TRBV4-3 and TRBJ1-1, with D perhaps TRBD1 (5 bases). Trimming stripped 1 base from V and 4 bases from J, with 13 bases between. CDR3 length: 15 residues. From germline, CDR1 is LGHNA and CDR2 YSLEER. The CDR3 reads CASSQGARDVTEAFF. The CDR3 DNA sequence: TGCGCCAGCAGCCAAGGTGCCAGGGACGTCACTGAAGCTTTCTTT.

This clonotype occurred a few times. The chain employs TRBV12-3 or TRBV12-4 and TRBJ2-5, with D unclear. Trimming shortened V by 3 bases and J by 1 base, and 12 bases separated the two germline ends. There are 15 residues in the CDR3. The CDR3 bases are TGTGCCAGCAGTTTTTCTGCGTGGGGCCAAGAGACCCAGTACTTC. It is translated as CASSFSAWGQETQYF.

For the CDR3, the DNA is TGCGCCAGCAGCCACGGACTAGCGGGAGGTAGCACCGGGGAGCTGTTTTTT. It specifies CASSHGLAGGSTGELFF. The V call is TRBV4-3, the J call TRBJ2-2, with 14 bases fitting TRBD2. Germline V lookup: CDR1 LGHNA, CDR2 YSLEER. The CDR3 contains 17 residues. V shed 3 bases and J 4 bases; nucleotides not matched to a gene: 4.

This clonotype showed up just a few times. This chain uses TRBV7-2 with TRBJ1-1; D not resolved. The CDR3 contains 16 residues. Germline V CDR1 and CDR2: SGHTA, FQGNSA. Between the trimmed V and J ends, which lost 1 base and 1 base, there was a span of 13 bases. CDR3 in amino acids: CASSLGVPGSNTEAFF. CDR3 DNA sequence: TGTGCCAGCAGCTTAGGTGTACCGGGGTCGAACACTGAAGCTTTCTTT.

This clonotype has more than one count but fewer than ten. This chain links TRBV3-1 with TRBJ1-2; tentatively, D is TRBD1 (6 bases). The CDR3 has 13 residues. The V end was cut by 4 bases, the J end by 4 bases, with 10 bases between. The germline V gene has CDR1 LGHDT and CDR2 YNNKEL (reference sequence). The CDR3 DNA reads TGTGCCAGCAGCCCTACAGGGACCTATGGCTACACCTTC. Translating gives CASSPTGTYGYTF.

This chain joins TRBV12-3 or TRBV12-4 and TRBJ1-1; TRBD1 is a possible D gene (5 bases). This CDR3 has 15 residues. Trimming took off 7 bases at V and 5 bases at J, with 20 bases between the two ends. CDR3 amino acids: CASTPVDRGGTEAFF. The CDR3 DNA follows: TGTGCCAGCACCCCGGTGGATCGGGGGGGAACTGAAGCTTTCTTT.

This clonotype has just a few counts. V and J are TRBV5-1 and TRBJ2-5, with no clear D. Germline V gene lookup returns CDR1 SGHRS and CDR2 YFSETQ. V was pared by 1 base and J by 0 bases, with 13 bases between. The CDR3 is 16 amino acids. This CDR3 is CASSLFLGYDQETQYF. CDR3 in DNA: TGCGCCAGCAGCTTGTTTCTAGGGTACGACCAAGAGACCCAGTACTTC.

This clonotype showed up just a few times. V gene TRBV9 combines with J gene TRBJ2-7; the match to TRBD1 covers 7 bases. Germline CDR1 reads SGDLS; CDR2 reads YYNGEE. Losses at the gene ends were 6 bases for V and 6 bases for J; bases not matched to a gene: 18. This CDR3 contains 16 residues. The CDR3 here is CASNHMWAGGFLEQYF. Written as DNA, the CDR3 is TGTGCCAGCAACCACATGTGGGCAGGGGGTTTCCTCGAGCAGTACTTC.

The rearrangement links TRBV11-2 to TRBJ2-2; tentatively, D is TRBD1 (6 bases). V was shortened by 5 bases and J by 3 bases, with 13 bases between the two germline ends. The germline V gene encodes CDR1 SGHAT and CDR2 FQNNGV. CDR3 length equals 15 residues. CDR3 DNA: TGTGCCAGCAGCCCGCGGACAGATCACACCGGGGAGCTGTTTTTT. It is translated as CASSPRTDHTGELFF.

This clonotype occurred once. Germline and junction disagree at one end, which may indicate a read error. This chain joins TRBV5-1 and TRBJ2-1; D assignment may be TRBD1 or TRBD2 (5 bases each). This CDR3 is built from 15 residues. Germline V gene lookup returns CDR1 SGHRS and CDR2 YFSETQ. CDR3 protein: CASSPDGTTYNEQFF. The CDR3 nucleotides read TGCGCCAGCAGCCCGGACGGGACCACCTATAATGAGCAGTTCTTC. Based on the CDR3 plus reference TRBV5-1 and TRBJ2-1, the full variable domain is KAGVTQTPRYLIKTRGQQVTLSCSPISGHRSVSWYQQTPGQGLQFLFEYFSETQRNKGNFPGRFSGRQFSNSRSEMNVSTLELGDSALYLCASSPDGTTYNEQFFGPGTRLTVL.

On this clonotype itself: At one end the junction does not follow the germline gene, possibly because of a read error. The chain recombines TRBV6-6 with TRBJ2-5, with D perhaps assigned TRBD1 or TRBD2 (5 bases each). Germline lookup yields CDR1 MNHNY and CDR2 SVGAGI (reference sequence). The CDR3 covers 14 residues. In DNA, the CDR3 is TGTGTCAGCAGTTTGGGACGGAACCAAGAGACCCAGTACTTC. This gives the protein CVSSLGRNQETQYF.

The rearrangement uses TRBV4-1 and TRBJ1-2, with D uncertain. V dropped 0 bases and J dropped 7 bases, with 9 bases sitting between them. The CDR3 is made up of 13 amino acids. The germline gives CDR1 MGHRA, CDR2 YSYEKL. Written as DNA, the CDR3 is TGCGCCAGCAGCCAAGAACTTAAGGGTGGCTACACCTTC. Translation: CASSQELKGGYTF.

Regarding this clonotype: Its ends do not fully match the called genes, so a read error is possible. This rearrangement joins TRBV7-2 to TRBJ2-1, with D possibly called TRBD1 or TRBD2 (5 bases each). The V gene's germline CDR1 is SGHTA and CDR2 FQGNSA. The CDR3 totals 13 residues. CDR3 in DNA: TGTGCCAGCAGCCACGGGACCTACAATGGGCAGTTCTTC. Translated, it gives CASSHGTYNGQFF.

Details on this clonotype: This may stem from a read error, because a much larger clone lies one nucleotide away. This chain's CDR3 is CSTSPLRTGGNIQYF. CDR3 DNA sequence: TGCAGTACTAGTCCGTTGCGGACAGGGGGAAACATTCAGTACTTC. The rearrangement joins TRBV20-1 to TRBJ2-4; 10 positions match TRBD1. Looked up from germline, CDR1 is DFQATT and CDR2 is SNEGSKA (reference sequence). This CDR3 region has 15 residues.

This clonotype has more than one count but fewer than ten. The V and J genes are TRBV27 and TRBJ2-7; D is unresolved. The germline V and J ends were trimmed by 4 bases and 4 bases, with 8 bases remaining between them. The CDR3 extends over 12 amino acids. Germline V gene data show CDR1 as MNHEY and CDR2 as SMNVEV (reference sequence). The CDR3: CASSSSKYEQYF. The CDR3 DNA follows: TGTGCCAGCAGTTCGTCGAAATACGAGCAGTACTTC.

This chain connects TRBV20-1 to TRBJ1-6; D may be TRBD1 (5 bases). The V gene lost 7 bases and the J gene lost 8 bases, with 15 bases spanning the gap. Germline CDR1 is DFQATT and CDR2 is SNEGSKA (reference sequence). There are 13 residues in the CDR3. CDR3 region: CSVSAGGYSPLHF. For the CDR3, the DNA is TGCAGTGTCTCCGCGGGGGGTTATTCACCCCTCCACTTT.